Listed below are T cell receptor beta chains from one sample, sequenced in a study of blood T cell repertoires in COVID-19. Sequencing was performed with immunoSEQ multiplex PCR; in TCRdb, only in-frame clones are kept and a portion is missing. The sample includes some 170,000 clones, roughly 87% of them seen just once. Sequenced material: peripheral blood. Every receptor here comes from a woman in her 50s with acute or convalescent COVID-19. CDR3s include the opening cysteine and the closing phenylalanine or tryptophan. A D gene is named only where the DNA matches it firmly. Clone size appears in some rows only: once, few, many, or a class for an expanded clone.

16,few,TRBV10-1,NA,TRBJ1-3,CASSDSQGGSGNTIYF,TGCGCCAGCAGTGACTCCCAAGGAGGTTCGGGAAACACCATATATTTT
12,NA,TRBV12-3/TRBV12-4,NA,TRBJ1-2,CASSFAGSGYTF,TGTGCCAGCAGTTTTGCGGGGAGCGGCTACACCTTC
13,few,TRBV19,NA,TRBJ1-1,CASGFTVNTEAFF,TGTGCCAGTGGGTTTACAGTGAACACTGAAGCTTTCTTT
14,NA,TRBV15,NA,TRBJ2-7,CATSLGGSSYEQYF,TGTGCCACCAGCTTAGGCGGGTCTTCCTACGAGCAGTACTTC
14,NA,TRBV11-2,NA,TRBJ2-7,CASSLGSPSLEQYF,TGTGCCAGCAGCTTGGGCAGCCCCTCTCTCGAGCAGTACTTC
15,NA,TRBV7-2,TRBD2,TRBJ2-7,CASSLALAGTAEQYF,TGTGCCAGCAGCTTAGCGCTAGCGGGGACTGCCGAGCAGTACTTC
15,few,TRBV7-2,TRBD1,TRBJ1-5,CASSLAGTGDQPQHF,TGTGCCAGCAGCTTAGCGGGGACAGGGGATCAGCCCCAGCATTTT
16,NA,TRBV9,TRBD1,TRBJ2-5,CASSVGTGGLGETQYF,TGTGCCAGCAGCGTAGGGACAGGGGGCCTGGGAGAGACCCAGTACTTC
13,NA,TRBV3-1/TRBV3-2,NA,TRBJ2-1,CASSQVTRGEQFF,TGTGCCAGCAGCCAAGTAACCCGCGGGGAGCAGTTCTTC
13,NA,TRBV5-5,NA,TRBJ1-1,CASSLGRNTEAFF,TGTGCCAGCAGCTTGGGGAGGAACACTGAAGCTTTCTTT
15,NA,TRBV27,NA,TRBJ2-3,CASSLSATVQSSQYF,TGTGCCAGCAGTTTATCGGCGACAGTTCAGTCTTCGCAGTATTTT
15,NA,TRBV11-2,TRBD1,TRBJ1-6,CASSFGTGGYSPLHF,TGTGCCAGCAGCTTTGGGACAGGGGGGTATTCACCCCTCCACTTT
13,NA,TRBV12-3/TRBV12-4,TRBD1,TRBJ1-2,CASSPDRVLGYTF,TGTGCCAGCAGCCCCGACAGGGTTTTAGGCTACACCTTC
16,once,TRBV3-1/TRBV3-2,NA,TRBJ2-7,CASSQEIGRSSYEQYF,TGTGCCAGCAGCCAAGAAATCGGTAGGAGCTCCTACGAGCAGTACTTC
14,few,TRBV6-1,NA,TRBJ1-4,CASSERTDGEKLFF,TGTGCCAGCAGTGAAAGGACAGATGGCGAAAAACTGTTTTTT
14,NA,TRBV6-6,NA,TRBJ2-4,CASSYLQASSIQYF,TGTGCCAGCAGTTACCTGCAGGCTTCAAGCATTCAGTACTTC
13,NA,TRBV19,TRBD1,TRBJ1-1,CASSKDRLTEAFF,TGTGCCAGTAGCAAGGACAGGTTGACTGAAGCTTTCTTT
11,NA,TRBV20-1,NA,TRBJ1-3,CSASGGNTIYF,TGCAGTGCCTCCGGTGGAAACACCATATATTTT
15,NA,TRBV24-1,NA,TRBJ1-1,CATGPGWGQNTEAFF,TGTGCCACCGGCCCGGGTTGGGGCCAGAACACTGAAGCTTTCTTT
12,NA,TRBV12-3/TRBV12-4,NA,TRBJ1-1,CASSLKGAEAFF,TGTGCCAGCAGTTTAAAGGGGGCTGAAGCTTTCTTT
15,NA,TRBV19,TRBD1,TRBJ1-1,CASSSKQGRNTEAFF,TGTGCCAGTAGTTCAAAACAGGGGAGGAACACTGAAGCTTTCTTT
12,few,TRBV30,NA,TRBJ2-1,CAWSVRGNEQFF,TGTGCCTGGAGTGTACGGGGGAATGAGCAGTTCTTC
14,NA,TRBV19,NA,TRBJ1-1,CASRALGMNTEAFF,TGTGCCAGTAGGGCGCTAGGAATGAACACTGAAGCTTTCTTT
12,NA,TRBV2,NA,TRBJ1-2,CASSWIGDGYTF,TGTGCCAGCAGTTGGATAGGGGATGGCTACACCTTC
15,NA,TRBV7-3,NA,TRBJ2-1,CASSPTSSGYNEQFF,TGTGCCAGCAGCCCTACCTCCAGCGGTTACAATGAGCAGTTCTTC